The source of this T cell receptor (beta chain) is a study of T cells in Graves' hyperthyroidism and ophthalmopathy. Findings and limits, study-wide: Blood shared most expanded thyroid clonotypes above 0.001. Ophthalmopathy was model-predicted a median approximately 6.4 months pre-onset.

This clonotype was picked up many times. The target antigen is unknown. Germline values: CDR1 MDHEN, CDR2 SYDVKM. The CDR3 sequence is 14 residues long. The ends lost 5 bases at V and 3 bases at J; junction bases unmatched: 7. TCR beta CDR3 regions were amplified from RNA transcripts. Initially, a first-round RT-PCR of the TCR CDR3 employed the HTBI primer set. TCRdb recomputed calls from the multiplex PCR reads with MiXCR, one row per CDR3 protein. The profile shows under 300,000 distinct CDR3 sequences, roughly 15% of them singletons. The material sequenced was blood. The chain carries TRBV28 and TRBJ2-7; TRBD1 aligns across 7 bases. The TCR sequence derives from a woman in her thirties or forties with Graves' hyperthyroidism that later progressed to Graves' ophthalmopathy. The CDR3 reads CASSQQGRDYEQYF. The CDR3 DNA is TGTGCCAGCAGTCAACAGGGGAGAGACTACGAGCAGTACTTC.